This T cell receptor (beta chain) emerged from a study of OX40 agonist ivuxolimab in advanced cancers. Study details: Patients in dose escalation had liver, melanoma, kidney or head and neck cancers. Participants averaged around 60 years of age (range about 23 to 79) and were around 83% male.

Study-wide results and caveats: Low normalized T-cell clonal expansion was additionally recorded for some nonresponders. At 0.1 to 3.0 mg/kg, clonal expansion of CD4+ and CD8+ blood T cells had occurred by week 6.

CDR3 length: 11 residues. The germline CDR1 and CDR2 sequences are MNHEY and SVGAGI. Sequenced by immunoSEQ multiplex PCR; TCRdb stores in-frame clones only, minus some. Among 45,000 to 75,000 clones listed, over 75% were seen once. As concerns this clone: Its antigen is not known.

The sample here was CD4+ or CD8+ T cells sorted from blood, taken in a trial of the OX40 agonist ivuxolimab. The chain carries TRBV6-5 and TRBJ1-2; D not certain. This receptor was taken from an adult with an advanced solid tumor such as melanoma, head and neck, liver or kidney cancer. The CDR3 DNA sequence: TGTGCGTGCAGGAGTAACTATGGCTACACCTTC. Translated, it gives CACRSNYGYTF.